The rows below give T cell receptor beta chains drawn from one sample of a study of cytomegalovirus exposure and HLA in healthy donors. Clones were read by immunoSEQ multiplex PCR, and TCRdb kept only the in-frame ones, dropping some. The data show roughly 200,000 clones, 76% seen once. Sequenced sample: PBMCs. The receptors were gathered from a man between 18 and 35 years old in good health and CMV-seronegative. The CDR3 runs from the conserved cysteine through the conserved F or W. The D gene is left open where the match is weak. Some rows mark clone size as missing; the rest say once, few, many or name a class of expanded clone.

TRBJ2-6	.	few	TRBV1	TGCACCAGCAGCCACCTGACTAGCGGGAGGGGTGGGGCCAACGTCCTGACTTTC	CTSSHLTSGRGGANVLTF
TRBJ2-7	TRBD1	.	TRBV7-8	TGTGCCAGCAAGGCCGGACAGGGTCCCTCCTACGAGCAGTACTTC	CASKAGQGPSYEQYF
TRBJ2-1	.	.	TRBV19	TGTGCCAGTAGTAAAAGCGCTGGCTCCTACAATGAGCAGTTCTTC	CASSKSAGSYNEQFF
TRBJ2-7	TRBD1	few	TRBV28	TGTGCCAGCAGTTCCGGGACAGGGCCCTACGAGCAGTACTTC	CASSSGTGPYEQYF
TRBJ1-2	.	.	TRBV7-9	TGTGCCAGCAGCTTAAGCAACGACTTTAACTATGGCTACACCTTC	CASSLSNDFNYGYTF
TRBJ1-1	.	.	TRBV6-1	TGTGCCACCTCATATGGTCCAGGGGTAAACACTGAAGCTTTCTTT	CATSYGPGVNTEAFF
TRBJ1-2	.	.	TRBV6-1	TGTGCCAGCAGTGACAATCCCACCCGGGGCTATGGCTACACCTTC	CASSDNPTRGYGYTF
TRBJ2-5	TRBD2	once	TRBV10-3	TGTGCCATCAGTGAGTGGCTAGCGGGAGTTCGAGAGACCCAGTACTTC	CAISEWLAGVRETQYF
TRBJ1-1	.	.	TRBV2	TGTGCCAGCAGTGAGACAGGTCGGAACACTGAAGCTTTCTTT	CASSETGRNTEAFF
TRBJ2-1	TRBD2	.	TRBV4-1	TGCGCCAGCAGCCAAAAACCCCGCAGGACTAGATTGGATTTTCAGGGTGAGAATGAGCAGTTCTTC	CASSQKPRRTRLDFQGENEQFF
TRBJ1-2	TRBD1	once	TRBV7-7	TGTGCTAGCAGCCGCCAATTCCGGGACAGGGGGAGGGGCTACACCTTC	CASSRQFRDRGRGYTF
TRBJ1-2	TRBD1	.	TRBV5-1	TGCGCCAGCAGCCCGCGGACAGGGATTGGGTCTAACTATGGCTACACCTTC	CASSPRTGIGSNYGYTF
TRBJ1-2	TRBD1	.	TRBV19	TGTGCCAGTCGGACCGGGACAGGGGTGAGGGGCTACACCTTC	CASRTGTGVRGYTF
TRBJ2-7	.	.	TRBV27	TGTGCCAGCAGGACAAGGGGGACAACTTACGAGCAGTACTTC	CASRTRGTTYEQYF
TRBJ1-1	TRBD1	few	TRBV5-1	TGCGCCAGCAGCAGCGGACAGGGGGCGGGTTATTGGGAAACTGAAGCTTTCTTT	CASSSGQGAGYWETEAFF
TRBJ2-5	.	once	TRBV2	TGTGCCAGCAGTGATGAGGAGACCCAGTACTTC	CASSDEETQYF
TRBJ2-2	.	.	TRBV11-2	TGTGCCAGCAGCACTACTAACACCGGGGAGCTGTTTTTT	CASSTTNTGELFF
TRBJ2-7	.	.	TRBV7-9	TGTGCCAGCAGCTTAGATCCCAGGGGCTACGAGCAGTACTTC	CASSLDPRGYEQYF
TRBJ1-4	TRBD1	.	TRBV4-1	TGCGCCAGCAGCCAAGCGGGGGACCAGGGGGGAAAACTGTTTTTT	CASSQAGDQGGKLFF
TRBJ2-1	TRBD2	.	TRBV9	TGTGCCAGCAGCATTCGACTAGCAGGTGAGCAGTTCTTC	CASSIRLAGEQFF
TRBJ1-2	.	once	TRBV30	TGTGCCTGGAGGCTTGCGGGCCCGCCCCGGAGTGGCTACACCTTC	CAWRLAGPPRSGYTF
TRBJ1-2	TRBD1	.	TRBV27	TGTGCCAGCAATTCGGCAGGGGGATATGGCTACACCTTC	CASNSAGGYGYTF
TRBJ1-5	.	.	TRBV28	TGTGCCAGCAGTTTAGGGCAGGGTTATCAGCCCCAGCATTTT	CASSLGQGYQPQHF
TRBJ2-7	TRBD1	few	TRBV5-1	TGCGCCAGCAGCTTGAACCACAGGGGCTCCGAGCAGTACTTC	CASSLNHRGSEQYF
TRBJ1-1	.	.	TRBV5-8	TGTGCCAGCAGCTTGGAGAGTGCTGAAGCTTTCTTT	CASSLESAEAFF
TRBJ2-2	.	.	TRBV10-3	TGTGCCACCGGAGACAGGAACACCGGGGAGCTGTTTTTT	CATGDRNTGELFF
TRBJ1-5	TRBD1	.	TRBV29-1	TGCAGCGTTGGGCAGCGGGACAGGGGCGTCTTTTATAGCAATCAGCCCCAGCATTTT	CSVGQRDRGVFYSNQPQHF
TRBJ2-3	.	few	TRBV4-2	TGTGCCAGCAGCCAAGATCGGGGAGATACGCAGTATTTT	CASSQDRGDTQYF
TRBJ1-5	.	few	TRBV25-1	TGTGCCAGCAGTGAAATGGACAGAGGAAATCAGCCCCAGCATTTT	CASSEMDRGNQPQHF
TRBJ2-1	.	few	TRBV5-1	TGCGCCAGCAGCTTGGAAGCTAGTCCCGGCAATGAGCAGTTCTTC	CASSLEASPGNEQFF
TRBJ2-3	.	few	TRBV6-6	TGTGCCAGCAGCCAGGGGAGCGGTGGAACAGATACGCAGTATTTT	CASSQGSGGTDTQYF